This paragraph covers one T cell receptor (beta chain) sequence. Its antigen is currently unknown. This sample is drawn from a study of CD8+ T cells in alopecia areata. Turning to the study itself: The drug, oral tofacitinib, was given to treated patients at 5 to 10 mg twice daily. Overall study results and limits: Scalp clonality, together with expanded CD8+ clones among the top 100, fell significantly with tofacitinib.

Germline loops: CDR1 SEHNR, CDR2 FQNEAQ (reference sequence). The junction had 13 bases not matched to a gene; V was cut back by 5 bases and J by 5 bases. The CDR3 is 18 residues long. Documented treatment: oral pan-JAK inhibitor, 5-10 mg twice daily. Investigators isolated RNA and reverse transcribed it into cDNA to act as the sequencing template. Repertoires were generated with immunoSEQ multiplex PCR, while TCRdb's copy carries only in-frame clones and drops some. Here the sample spans 70,000 or so clones, approximately 29% being singletons. The input for sequencing was CD8+ T cells sorted from blood, taken at week 4, from a patient treated with tofacitinib. This TCR derives from a human donor with alopecia areata. The genes are TRBV7-9 and TRBJ2-1; 12 bases align to TRBD2. The CDR3 loop reads CASSGRLAGAHPDNEQFF. CDR3 nucleotides: TGTGCCAGCAGCGGGAGACTAGCGGGAGCCCACCCCGACAATGAGCAGTTCTTC.